Included here is one TCR beta chain sequence, with context. Its antigen is not identified. One junction end does not reproduce the germline sequence, and a read error may be involved. The sample is drawn from a study of CD8 T cells in ankylosing spondylitis. Study-wide results and caveats: Reports say disease-linked clones showed up significantly more in matched ankylosing spondylitis synovial fluid. A motif in TCR beta, a set of fewer than ten highly homologous variants, appeared characteristic of ankylosing spondylitis blood.

It was by quantitative 5'-RACE with molecular barcodes that TCR beta libraries were made. TCRdb recomputed calls from the 5' RACE reads with MiXCR, one row per CDR3 protein. The sample lists some 150,000 distinct CDR3 sequences; about 10% were seen once. Germline values: CDR1 LNHDA, CDR2 SQIVND (reference sequence). The CDR3 covers 16 residues. The chain carries TRBV19 and TRBJ2-3, with 8 bases aligning to TRBD2. The specimen sequenced was blood, either unsorted or a sorted T cell fraction (not recorded which). The TCR was taken from a female donor with ankylosing spondylitis or in good health (not recorded which). The CDR3 nucleotides read TGTGCCGGTAGATTCTCACCGCGGGGGGATTCCGATACGCAGTATTTT. Residues: CAGRFSPRGDSDTQYF.